The 24 T cell receptor beta chains in this list originate from one sample, sequenced in a study of blood T cell repertoires in COVID-19. The repertoire was sequenced with immunoSEQ multiplex PCR; TCRdb's copy has only in-frame clones and lacks some. The profile shows approximately 28,000 clones, approximately 77% of them singletons. The sequenced material came from peripheral blood. All receptors derive from a man older than 75 with active or convalescent COVID-19.

V usage is TRBV5-6 and J usage is TRBJ2-2, with TRBD1 matching 7 bases. Germline-derived CDR1 and CDR2 are SGHDT and YYEEEE. Trimming cost V 3 bases and J 1 base; bases outside gene matches: 9. The CDR3 extends over 17 amino acids. The CDR3 bases are TGTGCCAGCAGCTCACCCCGACAGGGCCAGAACACCGGGGAGCTGTTTTTT. Encoded protein: CASSSPRQGQNTGELFF.

The chain recombines TRBV3-1 (or the pseudogene TRBV3-2) with TRBJ2-2; perhaps TRBD2 as D (6 bases). This CDR3 region has 16 residues. The germline V gene encodes CDR1 LGHDT and CDR2 YNNKEL (reference sequence). Trimming pared 1 base from V and 0 bases from J, leaving 9 bases between. CDR3 coding DNA: TGTGCCAGCAGCCAAGGGGGGGTATCGAACACCGGGGAGCTGTTTTTT. Amino acid sequence: CASSQGGVSNTGELFF.

The V call is TRBV18, the J call TRBJ2-2, with D maybe TRBD2 (5 bases). Germline V gives CDR1 KGHSH, CDR2 LQKENI. V lost 2 bases, J lost 3 bases, and 7 bases lay in between. CDR3 size: 14 residues. The CDR3, as DNA: TGTGCCAGCTCACCAGGACTCTACACCGGGGAGCTGTTTTTT. This sequence encodes CASSPGLYTGELFF.

This clone qualifies as medium-sized (0.01 to 0.1%). The V call is TRBV10-2, the J call TRBJ1-5, with 7 bases aligning to TRBD1. CDR1 and CDR2 from the germline V gene are WSHSY and SAAADI. J lost 4 bases, V lost 2 bases, and 5 bases had no gene match. The CDR3 runs 15 residues. The CDR3 sequence: CASSEAGTANQPQHF. As DNA, the CDR3 is TGCGCCAGCAGTGAGGCTGGGACAGCAAATCAGCCCCAGCATTTT.

As for this clone: The same CDR3 is also encoded by other DNA sequences in this sample. The gene calls are TRBV7-7 and TRBJ2-2, with 8 bases identical to TRBD1. CDR1 SSHAT and CDR2 FNYEAQ come from the germline V gene (reference sequence). The length of the CDR3 is 14 residues. Trimming removed 4 bases from V and 5 bases from J; junction bases left unmatched: 3. The CDR3 loop reads CASSSTGGTGELFF. CDR3 DNA: TGTGCCAGCAGCTCAACAGGGGGTACCGGGGAGCTGTTTTTT.

This clone was recorded only once. The CDR3 DNA reads TGTGCCAGCTCACCAACTAGCGGGACAGGCGACAATGAGCAGTTCTTC. Its protein is CASSPTSGTGDNEQFF. The V gene is TRBV18, the J gene TRBJ2-1; 10 nucleotides match TRBD2. From germline, CDR1 is KGHSH and CDR2 LQKENI. The CDR3 totals 16 residues. J lost 5 bases, V lost 2 bases, and 6 bases had no gene match.

The rearrangement joins TRBV18 to TRBJ2-3; TRBD1 might be the D (5 bases). The germline V gene encodes CDR1 KGHSH and CDR2 LQKENI. The V gene lost 4 bases and the J gene lost 2 bases, with 13 bases spanning the gap. This CDR3 has 15 residues. In DNA, the CDR3 is TGTGCCAGCTCACAAGACAGTATTTACACAGATACGCAGTATTTT. It encodes CASSQDSIYTDTQYF.

This chain connects TRBV4-3 to TRBJ2-7; D is perhaps TRBD2 (6 bases). Germline V gene sequence: CDR1 LGHNA, CDR2 YSLEER. The length of the CDR3 is 15 residues. V lost 0 bases and J lost 0, with 9 bases in between. CDR3 DNA: TGCGCCAGCAGCCAAGAGGGCGGGATCTCCTACGAGCAGTACTTC. Its protein is CASSQEGGISYEQYF.

The V and J genes are TRBV29-1 and TRBJ1-1; D gene ambiguous. CDR1 is SQVTM and CDR2 is ANQGSEA in the germline V gene. The V end was cut by 7 bases, the J end by 1 base, with 7 bases between. The CDR3 loop spans 11 amino acids. CDR3 DNA: TGCAGCGGGAGCAGGAACACTGAAGCTTTCTTT. Its protein is CSGSRNTEAFF.

This rearrangement joins TRBV29-1 to TRBJ1-2; D is possibly TRBD1 (6 bases). V was clipped by 4 bases and J by 1 base, with 13 bases between them. This CDR3 region has 14 residues. The V gene's germline CDR1 is SQVTM and CDR2 ANQGSEA. The CDR3 loop reads CSVGNLGGNYGYTF. The CDR3 region has the DNA TGCAGCGTTGGAAACCTAGGGGGTAACTATGGCTACACCTTC.

This sequence joins TRBV11-3 and TRBJ2-5; D is uncertain. V was clipped by 2 bases and J by 5 bases, with 12 bases between them. There are 14 residues in the CDR3. CDR1 SGHNT and CDR2 YENEEA come from the germline V gene. The CDR3 loop reads CASSLTSSTETQYF. The CDR3 nucleotides are TGTGCCAGCAGCTTAACGTCGAGCACGGAGACCCAGTACTTC.

This chain links TRBV27 with TRBJ1-3, with TRBD1 as a possible D gene (6 bases). CDR1 MNHEY and CDR2 SMNVEV come from the germline V gene (reference sequence). The CDR3 has 15 residues. Trimming took 5 bases from V and 6 from J, leaving 17 bases between them. CDR3 nucleotides: TGTGCCAGCAGTACCTTCAGACAGGTCTTAAACACCATATATTTT. As protein: CASSTFRQVLNTIYF.

The gene calls are TRBV29-1 and TRBJ2-5; the D gene is possibly TRBD2 (5 bases). CDR1 and CDR2 from the germline V gene are SQVTM and ANQGSEA. This CDR3 is built from 12 residues. Trimming took 5 bases from V and 5 from J, leaving 12 bases between them. DNA for the CDR3: TGCAGCGTTTCAGCGTGGGAGGAGACCCAGTACTTC. It yields the protein CSVSAWEETQYF.

The CDR3 bases are TGCGCCAGCTCATCGGACAGGGTCAGCTCCTACGAGCAGTACTTC. This codes for CASSSDRVSSYEQYF. The chain is built from TRBV10-2 and TRBJ2-7; 8 positions match TRBD1. The trim removed 8 bases at V and 0 bases at J, leaving 9 bases unmatched. Germline loops: CDR1 WSHSY, CDR2 SAAADI. The CDR3 is 15 residues long.

The chain employs TRBV28 and TRBJ1-4; D is uncertain. CDR3 size: 13 residues. Germline V gene sequence: CDR1 MDHEN, CDR2 SYDVKM. V lost 2 bases, J lost 5 bases, and 6 bases lay in between. The CDR3 bases are TGTGCCAGCAGTTTAGTTGTAAATGAAAAACTGTTTTTT. Encoded protein: CASSLVVNEKLFF.

The gene calls are TRBV27 and TRBJ2-1; the match to TRBD1 covers 10 bases. Germline V CDR1 and CDR2: MNHEY, SMNVEV (reference sequence). Trimming at V came to 6 bases and at J to 3 bases, leaving 2 bases not matched to a gene. CDR3 length: 14 residues. CDR3 in DNA: TGTGCCAGCAGGTGGACAGGGGGCTACAATGAGCAGTTCTTC. Translated, it gives CASRWTGGYNEQFF.

The J gene is TRBJ1-5, the V gene TRBV10-2, with a tentative D call TRBD1 (5 bases). The germline CDR1 and CDR2 sequences are WSHSY and SAAADI. The V gene lost 0 bases and the J gene lost 4 bases, with 10 bases spanning the gap. The CDR3 is made up of 15 amino acids. CDR3 coding DNA: TGCGCCAGCAGTGAGTCGGGGGGTTCTAATCAGCCCCAGCATTTT. This codes for CASSESGGSNQPQHF.

The V and J genes are TRBV6-6 and TRBJ1-4; TRBD1 matches 8 bases. This CDR3 is built from 10 residues. The V gene's germline CDR1 is MNHNY and CDR2 SVGAGI (reference sequence). After removal of 7 bases from V and 12 bases from J, the junction contained 1 base not matched to a gene. The CDR3 protein is CASKGQELFF. CDR3 coding DNA: TGTGCCAGCAAGGGACAGGAACTGTTTTTT.

This clone was seen more than once but under ten times. The J gene is TRBJ1-3, the V gene TRBV19; TRBD1 might be the D (5 bases). Germline CDR1 is LNHDA and CDR2 is SQIVND (reference sequence). V dropped 3 bases and J dropped 0 bases, with 9 bases sitting between them. The CDR3 has 15 residues. CDR3 protein: CASSILTGSGNTIYF. The CDR3 region has the DNA TGTGCCAGTAGTATCTTAACAGGCTCTGGAAACACCATATATTTT.

About this clone itself: Since a far larger clone is one base different, this is likely a read error. J is TRBJ1-5 and V is TRBV2; perhaps TRBD1 as D (5 bases). This CDR3 region has 15 residues. Germline V lookup: CDR1 SNHLY, CDR2 FYNNEI. Trimming removed 1 base at V and 5 bases at J, with 12 bases between. In DNA form, the CDR3 reads TGTGCCAGCAGTGAAGTTGGGCCAGGGTATCAGCCCCAGCATTTT. This gives the protein CASSEVGPGYQPQHF.

V is TRBV19 and J is TRBJ2-2, with D uncertain. CDR3 length: 15 residues. V was pared by 4 bases and J by 5 bases, with 14 bases between. Germline V CDR1 and CDR2: LNHDA, SQIVND (reference sequence). CDR3 residues: CASSKPGSGTGELFF. Written as DNA, the CDR3 is TGTGCCAGTAGTAAGCCAGGCTCTGGGACCGGGGAGCTGTTTTTT. The variable domain in full, completed from reference TRBV19 and TRBJ2-2, reads DGGITQSPKYLFRKEGQNVTLSCEQNLNHDAMYWYRQDPGQGLRLIYYSQIVNDFQKGDIAEGYSVSREKKESFPLTVTSAQKNPTAFYLCASSKPGSGTGELFFGEGSRLTVL.

This clone was recorded once. This chain uses TRBV3-1 (or the pseudogene TRBV3-2) with TRBJ1-1, with D hard to call. The CDR3 totals 13 residues. Per the germline V gene, CDR1 is LGHDT and CDR2 is YNNKEL (reference sequence). V was pared by 1 base and J by 4 bases, with 7 bases between. The CDR3 region is CASSQGGFTEAFF. The CDR3 nucleotides are TGTGCCAGCAGCCAAGGAGGTTTCACTGAAGCTTTCTTT.

The chain has TRBV7-2 and TRBJ1-1; D is undetermined. V was cut by 1 base and J by 1 base, with 4 bases left in between. Germline V gene lookup returns CDR1 SGHTA and CDR2 FQGNSA. The CDR3 loop spans 13 amino acids. The CDR3 loop is CASSLGRNTEAFF. As DNA, the CDR3 is TGTGCCAGCAGCTTAGGGAGGAACACTGAAGCTTTCTTT.

The J gene is TRBJ2-1, the V gene TRBV24-1, with 13 nucleotides matching TRBD2. This CDR3 is 18 amino acids long. Germline trimming cut 1 base from V and 8 bases from J; bases unmatched to any gene: 10. Germline loops: CDR1 KGHDR, CDR2 SFDVKD. The CDR3 reads CATSDLSPTSGRPHEQFF. CDR3 bases: TGTGCCACCAGTGATTTAAGCCCGACTAGCGGGAGGCCCCATGAGCAGTTCTTC.